This entry lists 15 T cell receptor beta chains sequenced from one sample in a study of blood T cell repertoires in COVID-19. The table came from immunoSEQ multiplex PCR; TCRdb's copy has only in-frame clones and leaves some out. The profile shows under 150,000 clones, 75% to 85% of them singletons. Sequencing input: peripheral blood. The receptors shown here come from a woman between 45 and 60 years old with acute or convalescent COVID-19.

This chain connects TRBV10-3 to TRBJ2-7; TRBD2 matches 8 bases. The CDR3 length is 14 residues. Germline loops: CDR1 ENHRY, CDR2 SYGVKD. The ends lost 4 bases at V and 0 bases at J; junction bases unmatched: 2. DNA for the CDR3: TGTGCCATCAGTGCGGGGGGGGCCTCCTACGAGCAGTACTTC. It yields the protein CAISAGGASYEQYF.

This chain joins TRBV19 and TRBJ1-2; D call uncertain. V lost 0 bases, J lost 5 bases, and 13 bases lay in between. This CDR3 region has 15 residues. Germline CDR1 LNHDA, CDR2 SQIVND (reference sequence). The CDR3 region has the DNA TGTGCCAGTAGTATAGATCGTGGCGGAATTTATGGCTACACCTTC. Its protein product is CASSIDRGGIYGYTF.

The chain joins TRBV2 to TRBJ2-7; D possibly corresponds to TRBD1 (6 bases). This CDR3 spans 14 amino acids. CDR1 and CDR2 from the germline V gene are SNHLY and FYNNEI. V was shortened by 7 bases and J by 5 bases, with 18 bases between the two germline ends. CDR3: CASKAGDGPNEQYF. The CDR3 region has the DNA TGTGCCAGCAAGGCAGGGGATGGCCCAAACGAGCAGTACTTC.

The chain links TRBV19 to TRBJ2-5; TRBD1 matches 9 bases. The CDR3 covers 15 residues. Trimming took 7 bases from V and 5 from J; bases not matched to a gene: 11. Germline V gene data show CDR1 as LNHDA and CDR2 as SQIVND (reference sequence). In nucleotides, the CDR3 is TGTGCCAGTACCGGGACAGGGACGGAGTGGGAGACCCAGTACTTC. Encoded protein: CASTGTGTEWETQYF.

The genes are TRBV4-2 and TRBJ2-1; 8 bases match TRBD2. CDR1 is LGHNA, CDR2 YNFKEQ, per germline. The CDR3 covers 16 residues. V shed 4 bases, J shed 5 bases, and the junction held 10 bases outside the gene matches. In nucleotides, the CDR3 is TGTGCCAGCAGCCTAGTGGGCGGGGGGACCGACAATGAGCAGTTCTTC. Amino acid sequence: CASSLVGGGTDNEQFF.

V usage is TRBV19 and J usage is TRBJ1-2; D might be TRBD1 (6 bases). The germline V gene has CDR1 LNHDA and CDR2 SQIVND (reference sequence). This CDR3 contains 15 residues. Trimming pared 9 bases from V and 4 bases from J, leaving 21 bases between. Here the CDR3 reads CASTWEQGMSYGYTF. For the CDR3, the DNA is TGTGCCAGCACCTGGGAACAGGGTATGTCCTATGGCTACACCTTC.

This chain joins TRBV11-2 and TRBJ1-1; 9 bases are a match to TRBD1. This CDR3 region has 15 residues. V was pared by 1 base and J by 3 bases, with 3 bases of the junction left unmatched. The germline CDR1 and CDR2 sequences are SGHAT and FQNNGV. As DNA, the CDR3 is TGTGCCAGCAGCTTAGTGGGACAGGGCTACACTGAAGCTTTCTTT. It encodes CASSLVGQGYTEAFF.

The chain uses TRBV11-2 and TRBJ2-1, with D maybe TRBD2 (6 bases). This CDR3 spans 15 amino acids. V was clipped by 5 bases and J by 10 bases, with 21 bases between them. Germline V gives CDR1 SGHAT, CDR2 FQNNGV. CDR3 amino acids: CASSTPRGVGLEQFF. CDR3 coding DNA: TGTGCCAGCAGCACTCCTAGAGGGGTGGGACTGGAGCAGTTCTTC.

The chain couples TRBV9 to TRBJ2-1, with TRBD1 matching over 7 bases. The CDR3 length is 12 residues. V lost 7 bases and J lost 10; bases outside the gene matches: 8. Germline CDR1 SGDLS, CDR2 YYNGEE. This chain's CDR3 is CASFSQTGEQFF. DNA for the CDR3: TGTGCCAGCTTCTCCCAGACAGGGGAGCAGTTCTTC.

This sequence joins TRBV7-8 and TRBJ2-2; D may correspond to TRBD1 or TRBD2 (6 bases each). The CDR3 spans 15 residues. Germline V lookup: CDR1 SGHVS, CDR2 FQNEAQ. V was shortened by 5 bases and J by 2 bases, with 12 bases between the two germline ends. The CDR3 DNA reads as TGTGCCAGCAGCCGAGGGGGGCTCAACACCGGGGAGCTGTTTTTT. Amino acid sequence: CASSRGGLNTGELFF.

The J gene is TRBJ2-1, the V gene TRBV12-5; 9 nucleotides align to TRBD1. After removal of 3 bases from V and 7 bases from J, the junction contained 7 bases not matched to a gene. This CDR3 has 15 residues. Germline values: CDR1 LGHNT, CDR2 FRNRAP. CDR3 loop: CASGFGTGSVNEQFF. CDR3 DNA sequence: TGTGCTAGTGGTTTTGGGACAGGGTCAGTTAATGAGCAGTTCTTC.

The chain carries TRBV3-1 (or the pseudogene TRBV3-2) and TRBJ2-1; 11 bases are a match to TRBD2. The CDR3 length is 15 residues. J lost 5 bases, V lost 3 bases, and 3 bases had no gene match. Per the germline V gene, CDR1 is LGHDT and CDR2 is YNNKEL (reference sequence). CDR3 residues: CASSQISGGDNEQFF. In DNA, the CDR3 is TGTGCCAGCAGCCAGATTAGCGGGGGGGACAATGAGCAGTTCTTC.

The V gene is TRBV4-3, the J gene TRBJ1-1, with 9 bases identical to TRBD1. Germline CDR1 is LGHNA and CDR2 is YSLEER. V gave up 2 bases and J gave up 1 base; unmatched junction bases: 2. CDR3 length equals 15 residues. CDR3 residues: CASSQRQGGNTEAFF. The CDR3 coding sequence is TGCGCCAGCAGCCAAAGACAGGGGGGGAACACTGAAGCTTTCTTT.

The chain couples TRBV3-1 (or the pseudogene TRBV3-2) to TRBJ2-7; possible D gene TRBD2, 5 bases. Germline V gives CDR1 LGHDT, CDR2 YNNKEL (reference sequence). The CDR3 totals 15 residues. Trimming left V 1 base short and J 5 bases short, with 15 bases between. The CDR3 region has the DNA TGTGCCAGCAGCCAAGGGGGAGACCCCATAAACGAGCAGTACTTC. Protein product: CASSQGGDPINEQYF.

This chain joins TRBV7-2 and TRBJ1-2; tentative D call: TRBD1 (5 bases). From germline, CDR1 is SGHTA and CDR2 FQGNSA. V gave up 4 bases and J gave up 4 bases, with 19 bases separating them. The CDR3 is 16 residues long. CDR3 amino acids: CASSSIGGGDLYGYTF. For the CDR3, the DNA is TGTGCCAGCAGCTCCATCGGTGGGGGGGATCTCTATGGCTACACCTTC.